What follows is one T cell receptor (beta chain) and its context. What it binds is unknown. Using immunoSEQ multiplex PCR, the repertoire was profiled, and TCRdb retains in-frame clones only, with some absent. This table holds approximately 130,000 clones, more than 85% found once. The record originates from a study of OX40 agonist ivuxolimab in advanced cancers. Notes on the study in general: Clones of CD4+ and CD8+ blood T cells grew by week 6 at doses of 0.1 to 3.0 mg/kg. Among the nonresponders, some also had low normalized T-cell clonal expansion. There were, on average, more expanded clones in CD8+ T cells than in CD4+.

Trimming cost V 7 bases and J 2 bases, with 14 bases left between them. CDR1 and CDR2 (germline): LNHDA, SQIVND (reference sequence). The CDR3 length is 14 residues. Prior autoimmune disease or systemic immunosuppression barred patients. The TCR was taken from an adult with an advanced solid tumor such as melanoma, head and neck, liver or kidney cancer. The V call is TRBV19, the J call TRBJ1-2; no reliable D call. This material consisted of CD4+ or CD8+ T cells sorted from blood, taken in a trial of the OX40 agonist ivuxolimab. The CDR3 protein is CASTDRAPNYGYTF. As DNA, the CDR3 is TGTGCCAGTACCGACCGGGCCCCGAACTATGGCTACACCTTC. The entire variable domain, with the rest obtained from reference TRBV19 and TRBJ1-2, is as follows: DGGITQSPKYLFRKEGQNVTLSCEQNLNHDAMYWYRQDPGQGLRLIYYSQIVNDFQKGDIAEGYSVSREKKESFPLTVTSAQKNPTAFYLCASTDRAPNYGYTFGSGTRLTVV.